What follows is one T cell receptor beta chain and its context. Its antigen remains unidentified. The germline CDR1 and CDR2 sequences are MNHEY and SMNVEV (reference sequence). The CDR3 loop spans 13 amino acids. J lost 9 bases, V lost 4 bases, and 9 bases had no gene match. This record comes from a study of vaccination and CD4 T cells after COVID-19. Described treatment: 10-day PBMC culture with coronavirus spike peptide pools or control peptides (ViraFEST assay). The authors cultured more than 1.5 million PBMCs per well with 8 to 10 IU/ml IL-2 and about 9.9 ug/ml peptide pools. Half-medium changes with fresh IL-2 medium occurred on days 3 and 7. Overall study findings and caveats: From approximately 21 to 40, the median of SARS-CoV-2-reactive clonotypes rose without reaching significance.

The Oncomine TCR Beta short-read assay sequenced DNA from cultured CD4+ T cells. Investigators isolated genomic DNA from cultured CD4+ T cells. TCRdb ran MiXCR on the PCR reads and lists one entry per CDR3 protein. Of 15,000 to 20,000 distinct CDR3 sequences in the sample, roughly 47% are singletons; the top ten hold roughly 3.5%. Sequencing used CD4+ T cells from blood, cultured in vitro. The chain combines TRBV27 with TRBJ2-7, with TRBD1 matching 7 bases. The receptor was derived from a human donor who had recovered from COVID-19. The CDR3 sequence is CASSSGTDSWQYF. The CDR3 bases are TGTGCCAGCAGTTCAGGGACAGATTCGTGGCAGTACTTC.